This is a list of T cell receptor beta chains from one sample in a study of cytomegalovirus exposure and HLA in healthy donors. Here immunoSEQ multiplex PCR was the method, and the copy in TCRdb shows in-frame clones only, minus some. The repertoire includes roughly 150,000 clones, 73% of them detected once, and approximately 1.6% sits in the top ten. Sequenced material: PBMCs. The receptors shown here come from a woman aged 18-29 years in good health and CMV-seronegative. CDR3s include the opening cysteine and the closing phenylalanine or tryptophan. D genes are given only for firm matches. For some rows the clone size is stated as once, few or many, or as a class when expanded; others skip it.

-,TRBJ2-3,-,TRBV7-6,CASSLPEVADTQYF,TGTGCCAGCAGCTTACCAGAGGTCGCAGATACGCAGTATTTT
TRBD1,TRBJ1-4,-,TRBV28,CASSRGAGGTEKLFF,TGTGCCAGCAGCAGGGGGGCAGGGGGGACTGAAAAACTGTTTTTT
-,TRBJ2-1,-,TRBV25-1,CASSEIRDPNEQFF,TGTGCCAGCAGTGAGATTCGAGATCCCAATGAGCAGTTCTTC
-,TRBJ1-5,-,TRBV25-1,CASSGRNQPQHF,TGTGCCAGCAGTGGCAGAAATCAGCCCCAGCATTTT
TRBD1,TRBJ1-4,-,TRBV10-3,CAISPGTGNEKLFF,TGTGCCATCAGCCCCGGGACAGGGAATGAAAAACTGTTTTTT
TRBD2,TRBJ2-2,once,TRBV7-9,CSSSSSGGNTGELFF,TGTTCCAGCAGCTCCAGCGGGGGGAACACCGGGGAGCTGTTTTTT
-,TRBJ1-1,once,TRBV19,CASDDRNTEAFF,TGTGCCAGCGATGACAGGAACACTGAAGCTTTCTTT
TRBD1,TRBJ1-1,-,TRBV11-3,CASSLGGPGGEAFF,TGTGCCAGCAGCTTAGGGGGGCCAGGGGGGGAAGCTTTCTTT
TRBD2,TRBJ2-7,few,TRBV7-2,CASSSLGGGDYEQYF,TGTGCCAGCAGCTCCCTGGGCGGGGGGGACTACGAGCAGTACTTC
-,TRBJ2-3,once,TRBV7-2,CASSLVGGGTDTQYF,TGTGCCAGCAGCTTAGTCGGGGGAGGCACAGATACGCAGTATTTT
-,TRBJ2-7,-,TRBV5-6,CASSLAELLRPGEQYF,TGTGCCAGCAGCTTGGCCGAACTCCTCCGACCGGGCGAGCAGTACTTC
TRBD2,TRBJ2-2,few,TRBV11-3,CASSQGGLAGETGELFF,TGTGCCAGCAGCCAAGGGGGACTAGCGGGAGAAACCGGGGAGCTGTTTTTT
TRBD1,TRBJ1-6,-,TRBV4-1,CASSLVQGGNSPLHF,TGCGCCAGCAGCCTAGTACAGGGGGGGAATTCACCCCTCCACTTT
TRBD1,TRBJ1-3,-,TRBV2,CASSSVPAGGFGNTIYF,TGTGCCAGCAGTTCCGTCCCAGCAGGGGGCTTTGGAAACACCATATATTTT
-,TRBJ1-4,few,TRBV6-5,CASSFRESTNEKLFF,TGTGCCAGCAGTTTCCGGGAGTCAACTAATGAAAAACTGTTTTTT
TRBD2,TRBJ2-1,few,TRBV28,CASSLLSGGLLEQFF,TGTGCCAGCAGTCTTCTTAGCGGGGGGCTCTTGGAGCAGTTCTTC
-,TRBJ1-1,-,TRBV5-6,CASSLVAGRAFF,TGTGCCAGCAGCTTGGTGGCAGGTAGAGCTTTCTTT
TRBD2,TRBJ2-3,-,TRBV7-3,CASSLFVLRGLATDTQYF,TGTGCCAGCAGCTTATTTGTTCTGAGGGGACTAGCAACAGATACGCAGTATTTT
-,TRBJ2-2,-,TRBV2,CASSQTGSQAGELFF,TGTGCCAGCAGTCAAACGGGGAGTCAGGCCGGGGAGCTGTTTTTT
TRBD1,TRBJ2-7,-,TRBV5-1,CASSGGQSYEQYF,TGCGCCAGCAGCGGGGGACAGAGCTACGAGCAGTACTTC
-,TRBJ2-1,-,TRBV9,CASSVGGAYNEQFF,TGTGCCAGCAGCGTAGGCGGGGCGTACAATGAGCAGTTCTTC
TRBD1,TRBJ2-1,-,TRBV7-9,CSSSLARDRYNEQFF,TGTTCCAGCAGCTTAGCCCGGGACAGGTACAATGAGCAGTTCTTC
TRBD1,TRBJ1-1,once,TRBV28,CASIWGQGKNTEAFF,TGTGCCAGCATATGGGGACAGGGGAAGAACACTGAAGCTTTCTTT
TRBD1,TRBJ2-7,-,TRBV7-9,CSSSSRDRGDEQYF,TGTTCCAGCAGCTCCCGGGACAGGGGGGACGAGCAGTACTTC
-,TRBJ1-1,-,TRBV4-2,CASSQRDGADVNTEAFF,TGTGCCAGCAGCCAACGGGATGGAGCAGACGTGAACACTGAAGCTTTCTTT
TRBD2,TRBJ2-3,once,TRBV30,CAWTPAGGPPDTQYF,TGTGCCTGGACGCCGGCGGGAGGGCCCCCAGATACGCAGTATTTT
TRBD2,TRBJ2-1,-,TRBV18,CASSPSAGGPYNEQFF,TGTGCCAGCTCACCATCCGCGGGGGGTCCTTACAATGAGCAGTTCTTC
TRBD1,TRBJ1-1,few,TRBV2,CASSAGTGGDSWRPEAFF,TGTGCCAGCAGTGCTGGGACAGGGGGCGACTCATGGAGACCTGAAGCTTTCTTT
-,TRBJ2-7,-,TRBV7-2,CASSFFQGYEQYF,TGTGCCAGCAGCTTTTTCCAGGGGTACGAGCAGTACTTC
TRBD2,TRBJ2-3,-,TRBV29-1,CSVGGRATDTQYF,TGCAGCGTAGGAGGGAGGGCCACAGATACGCAGTATTTT
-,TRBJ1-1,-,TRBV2,CATPGGQRNTEAFF,TGTGCCACCCCTGGGGGACAACGGAACACTGAAGCTTTCTTT
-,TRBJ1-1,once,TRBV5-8,CASSYSNTEAFF,TGTGCCAGCAGTTACAGTAACACTGAAGCTTTCTTT
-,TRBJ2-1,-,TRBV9,CASSVVNNEQFF,TGTGCCAGCAGCGTAGTAAACAATGAGCAGTTCTTC
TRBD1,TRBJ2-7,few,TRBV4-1,CASSQDGTGRYDEQYF,TGCGCCAGCAGCCAAGATGGGACAGGGAGATACGACGAGCAGTACTTC
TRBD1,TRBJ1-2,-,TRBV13,CASSLGTGNYGYTF,TGTGCCAGCAGCTTAGGGACAGGGAACTATGGCTACACCTTC
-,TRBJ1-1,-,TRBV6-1,CASSFTVNTEAFF,TGTGCCAGCAGTTTTACAGTGAACACTGAAGCTTTCTTT
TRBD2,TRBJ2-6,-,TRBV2,CASTSGGGRGANGLTF,TGTGCCAGCACTTCGGGAGGGGGGCGTGGGGCCAACGGCCTGACTTTC
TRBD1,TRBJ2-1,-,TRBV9,CASSLGTGVNEQFF,TGTGCCAGCAGCTTAGGGACAGGGGTCAATGAGCAGTTCTTC
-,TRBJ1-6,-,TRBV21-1,CASSKVGDINSPLHF,TGTGCCAGCAGCAAAGTCGGGGACATCAATTCACCCCTCCACTTT
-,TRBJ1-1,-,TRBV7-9,CASSQYKGGLDMNTEAFF,TGTGCCAGCAGCCAATACAAAGGTGGATTAGACATGAACACTGAAGCTTTCTTT
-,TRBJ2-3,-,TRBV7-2,CASSLGGHRDTQYF,TGTGCCAGCAGCTTAGGTGGACACCGGGATACGCAGTATTTT
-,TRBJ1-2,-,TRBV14,CASSHRTVNYGYTF,TGTGCCAGCAGCCATAGGACAGTTAACTATGGCTACACCTTC
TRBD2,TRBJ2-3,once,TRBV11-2,CASSYTASGRDTQYF,TGTGCCAGCAGCTATACGGCAAGCGGGAGAGATACGCAGTATTTT
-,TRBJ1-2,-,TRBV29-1,CSVVLTGNYGYTF,TGCAGCGTCGTCTTGACTGGGAACTATGGCTACACCTTC
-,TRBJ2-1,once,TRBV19,CASRVDSYNEQFF,TGTGCCAGTAGGGTCGACAGTTACAATGAGCAGTTCTTC
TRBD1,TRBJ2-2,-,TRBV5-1,CASSSQGAGGSGELFF,TGCGCCAGCAGCTCTCAGGGGGCAGGGGGCTCCGGGGAGCTGTTTTTT
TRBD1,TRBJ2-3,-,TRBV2,CASSEGTGRDTQYF,TGTGCCAGCAGTGAGGGGACAGGGAGAGATACGCAGTATTTT
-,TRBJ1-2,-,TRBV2,CASSRLTGHRYGYTF,TGTGCCAGCAGCCGACTTACGGGACACCGATATGGCTACACCTTC
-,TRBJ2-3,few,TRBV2,CASKPLRETQYF,TGTGCCAGCAAACCACTACGTGAAACGCAGTATTTT
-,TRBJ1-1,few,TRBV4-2,CASSPIQGGGTEAFF,TGTGCCAGCAGCCCAATACAGGGCGGGGGGACTGAAGCTTTCTTT
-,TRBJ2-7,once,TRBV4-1,CASSPPFRDSTYEQYF,TGCGCCAGCAGCCCCCCCTTCAGGGATTCAACCTACGAGCAGTACTTC
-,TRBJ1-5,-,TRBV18,CASSSGQPPNQPQHF,TGTGCCAGCTCATCAGGACAGCCCCCTAATCAGCCCCAGCATTTT
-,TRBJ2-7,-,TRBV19,CASFPAGIPYEQYF,TGTGCCAGCTTCCCGGCAGGGATCCCCTACGAGCAGTACTTC